This entry describes one T cell receptor (beta chain). Its antigen remains undetermined. Base-call qualities are not available, and no considerably larger clone is one nucleotide away. The data belong to a study of blood T cell repertoires in COVID-19 (dated by TCRdb to the early 2020s). Regarding the study in general: Samples from collaborators originated in the United States, Italy and Spain and spanned both the acute and convalescent phases of COVID-19. The repertoires were released in a freely available public database meant as a resource for research on the immune response to SARS-CoV-2. Where HLA class I and class II types were available, the types were taken from metadata supplied by the sample provider, not from assay-based typing. The material from the prospective study consisted of cDNA or gDNA derived from T cells, B-cell-depleted T cells, or PBMCs. A de-identified subject ID, COVID-19 status, age in years and sex were almost always included in the sample metadata. The dataset comprised deeply sampled blood TCRbeta repertoires from subjects exposed to, actively infected with, or recovered from COVID-19. The samples were drawn from the first 160 participants of the ongoing ImmuneRACE study and from over 950 subjects provided by 6 global collaborators. On the study overall, not on this receptor specifically: The quantity of clinical and demographic metadata differed by source and by participant and was supplied without curation.

In the prospective study, participants were roughly 18 to 90 years old, resided in 25 or so geographic areas of the United States, and were enrolled through a virtual design. To assign participants to cohorts, the prospective study relied on clinical history that participants themselves reported in a screening survey and a study questionnaire. Mobile phlebotomists in the prospective study collected whole blood, serum and a nasopharyngeal or oropharyngeal swab from every participant. Additional blood draws and questionnaires over an approximately 2-month period could optionally be provided by prospective study participants. Prospective study blood samples were shipped either frozen or at room temperature before DNA extraction. TCRbeta CDR3 regions were amplified from genomic DNA using the immunoSEQ Assay, a bias-controlled multiplex PCR. Per the authors' processing: Nucleated cell counts per sample were estimated from amplification of reference gene primers within the assay. Sequence reads were collapsed and filtered to measure the absolute abundance of every unique TCRbeta CDR3 rearrangement. For each sample, productive Simpson clonality was calculated as the square root of Simpson's diversity index across productive rearrangements. The source is immuneACCESS, and TCRdb retained only in-frame sequences with V and J called. Part of the clones is not carried over; for the studies checked, unresolved V genes explain less than half of this, and the remainder is unexplained. V, J and clone size are taken as reported in that table, and D and trimming were inferred from the DNA itself. The sample data list roughly 250,000 clones, and approximately 90% of these were observed just once. The leading ten clones occupy 2% to 2.5% of the sample.

The sequencing input was PBMCs or T cells enriched from blood (not recorded which). This TCR was recovered from a woman aged 35 to 49 with acute COVID-19.

The CDR3 has the sequence CASSLGVGQSNEKLFF. The DNA sequence is given as TGTGCCAGCAGCCTGGGAGTTGGACAGTCTAATGAAAAACTGTTTTTT. This chain joins TRBV7-2 to TRBJ1-4; the D segment could be TRBD1, given 6 matching bases. The V end loses 5 bases and the J end loses 3 bases, and a stretch of 16 bases separates them. The CDR3 starts with the cysteine, ends with the phenylalanine, and has 16 residues. Only the CDR3 DNA stays, 48 bases, in frame from base 1. Looking up the germline V gene yields CDR1 SGHTA and CDR2 FQGNSA.